This T cell receptor beta chain was captured in a study of T cell repertoires in cytomegalovirus infection. Study at large: As its CMV epitopes, the study selected recently identified HLA-C-restricted and well-studied HLA-B-restricted targets. Through public TCR beta signatures, both CMV infection and matching HLA type were indicated.

A remark on this clonotype: Its antigen is undetermined.

Germline CDR1 MGHRA, CDR2 YSYEKL. CDR3 size: 18 residues. V dropped 4 bases and J dropped 4; count of bases not matched to a gene: 18. TCRdb used MiXCR to reprocess the reads, holding one entry per CDR3 protein. Among approximately 120,000 distinct CDR3 sequences listed, around 30% were seen once. Study-level results: CMV-specific TCR beta clonotypes restricted by HLA-C were the ones dominating the ex vivo response.

Here the sequenced sample was CD8+ T cells from cultured PBMCs, taken from culture after CMV antigen stimulation. V gene TRBV4-1 combines with J gene TRBJ1-2; 7 bases are shared with TRBD1. This TCR derives from a human donor in good health (CMV status not recorded). Some clones in this sample may be carry-over from other donors' samples. This CDR3 reads CASSPRLQGNVIGYGYTF. Written as DNA, the CDR3 is TGCGCCAGCAGCCCCAGGCTACAGGGGAACGTAATTGGCTATGGCTACACCTTC.